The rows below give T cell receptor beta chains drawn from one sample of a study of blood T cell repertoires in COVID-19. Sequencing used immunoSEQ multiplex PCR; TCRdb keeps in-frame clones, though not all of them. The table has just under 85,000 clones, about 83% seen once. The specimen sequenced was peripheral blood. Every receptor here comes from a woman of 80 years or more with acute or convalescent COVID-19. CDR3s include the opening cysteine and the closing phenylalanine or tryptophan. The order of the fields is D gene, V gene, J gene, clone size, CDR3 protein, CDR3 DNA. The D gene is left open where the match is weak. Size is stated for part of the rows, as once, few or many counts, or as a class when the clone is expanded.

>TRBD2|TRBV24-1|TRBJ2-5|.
CATSDLPSGGPQETQYF
TGTGCCACCAGTGATTTGCCGTCGGGGGGACCGCAAGAGACCCAGTACTTC
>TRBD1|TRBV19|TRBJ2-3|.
CASSLDRAADTQYF
TGTGCCAGTAGCCTCGACAGGGCCGCAGATACGCAGTATTTT
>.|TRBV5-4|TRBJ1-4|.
CASSLRAGEKLFF
TGTGCCAGCAGCTTGCGGGCAGGGGAAAAACTGTTTTTT
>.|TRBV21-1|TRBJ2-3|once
CASSKVVGRDTQYF
TGTGCCAGCAGCAAAGTCGTGGGGAGAGATACGCAGTATTTT
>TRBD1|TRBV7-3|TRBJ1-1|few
CASSQGQGTEAFF
TGTGCCAGCAGCCAGGGACAGGGCACTGAAGCTTTCTTT
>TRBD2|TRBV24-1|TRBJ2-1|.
CATSDRLAGGRNEQFF
TGTGCCACCAGTGACCGTCTAGCGGGAGGTCGGAATGAGCAGTTCTTC
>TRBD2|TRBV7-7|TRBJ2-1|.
CASSLGTSGKGYEQFF
TGTGCTAGCAGCCTTGGGACTAGCGGGAAGGGATATGAGCAGTTCTTC
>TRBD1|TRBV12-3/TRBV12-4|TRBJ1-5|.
CASRRQGGQPQHF
TGTGCCAGCAGGCGACAGGGCGGTCAGCCCCAGCATTTT
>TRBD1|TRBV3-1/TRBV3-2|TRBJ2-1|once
CASSQGVTGGYNEQFF
TGTGCCAGCAGCCAAGGGGTGACAGGGGGCTACAATGAGCAGTTCTTC
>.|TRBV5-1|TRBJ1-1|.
CASSLVSRGTEAFF
TGCGCCAGCAGCTTGGTATCGAGGGGGACTGAAGCTTTCTTT
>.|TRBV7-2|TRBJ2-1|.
CASSPYITNEQFF
TGTGCCAGCAGCCCGTACATAACCAATGAGCAGTTCTTC
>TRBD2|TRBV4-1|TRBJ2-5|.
CASSLGAGGGETQYF
TGCGCCAGCAGCTTGGGGGCGGGAGGAGGAGAGACCCAGTACTTC
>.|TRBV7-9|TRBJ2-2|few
CASSIRVAGELFF
TGTGCCAGCAGCATCAGGGTTGCCGGGGAGCTGTTTTTT
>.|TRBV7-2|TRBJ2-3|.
CASSLGVETGTDTQYF
TGTGCCAGCAGCTTAGGTGTCGAGACAGGCACAGATACGCAGTATTTT
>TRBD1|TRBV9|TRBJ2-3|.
CASSVAGGQRGDTQYF
TGTGCCAGCAGCGTAGCTGGGGGACAGAGAGGAGATACGCAGTATTTT
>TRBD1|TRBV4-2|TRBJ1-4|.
CASSLPGQGDEKLFF
TGTGCCAGCAGCCTTCCGGGACAGGGAGATGAAAAACTGTTTTTT
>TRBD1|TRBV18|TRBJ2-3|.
CASSPQGQGTSTDTQYF
TGTGCCAGCTCACCACAAGGACAGGGGACTAGCACAGATACGCAGTATTTT
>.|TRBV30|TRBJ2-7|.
CAWSPSGGSYEQYF
TGTGCCTGGAGCCCGTCCGGGGGCTCCTACGAGCAGTACTTC
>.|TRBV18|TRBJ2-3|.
CASSPQYTQARQYF
TGTGCCAGCTCACCACAATACACGCAGGCCCGACAGTATTTT
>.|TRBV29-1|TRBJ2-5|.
CSVEAAVQETQYF
TGCAGCGTTGAAGCGGCGGTCCAAGAGACCCAGTACTTC
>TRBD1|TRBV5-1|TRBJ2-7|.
CASSSGQGAYEQYF
TGCGCCAGCAGCTCCGGACAGGGGGCCTACGAGCAGTACTTC
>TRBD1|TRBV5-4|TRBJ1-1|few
CASSLVRQGNTEAFF
TGTGCCAGCAGCTTGGTACGACAGGGGAACACTGAAGCTTTCTTT
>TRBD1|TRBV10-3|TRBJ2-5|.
CAISESNRGNQETQYF
TGTGCCATCAGTGAGTCGAACAGGGGGAACCAAGAGACCCAGTACTTC